The clone carrying this TCR beta chain was picked up one time. The germline CDR1 and CDR2 sequences are LGHNT and FRNRAP. Trimming left V 1 base short and J 1 base short, with 14 bases between. The CDR3 spans 17 residues. During active infection, Seattle patients enrolled and were then monitored through disease. This record comes from a study of blood T cell repertoires in COVID-19. Only in-frame clones appear in the TCRdb table, and some are missing; sequencing was by immunoSEQ multiplex PCR. This table has about 96,000 clones, around nine tenths appearing once. The chain combines TRBV12-5 with TRBJ1-5; D is undetermined. Sequenced input: peripheral blood. The sequence derives from a human donor with COVID-19, enrolled during active disease. The donor label of this sample is uncertain. This CDR3 is CASGLDGVVTSNQPQHF. CDR3 coding DNA: TGTGCTAGTGGTTTGGACGGGGTGGTTACGAGCAATCAGCCCCAGCATTTT.